This T cell receptor beta chain was profiled in a study of cytomegalovirus exposure and HLA in healthy donors listed by TCRdb under 2017. Background for the entire study: An earlier analysis of roughly 630 of the donors reported more than 250 Gb of sequence data and approximately 110 million unique TCR beta sequences from 190 million or so T cells. A later analysis re-analyzed previously published TCR beta repertoires from hundreds of donors and added high-resolution HLA genotyping to study TCR occurrence patterns. HLA typing covered class I and class II loci at four-digit resolution. To predict cytomegalovirus infection status, the study brought together high-throughput TCR immunosequencing, statistical association of individual TCRs with disease status, and machine learning. All discovery cohort repertoires had been generated using a single sequencing platform. Five DR-DQ haplotypes were handled as single units for association and clustering, since linkage in the cohort was strong. Using immunosequencing, the study profiled T cell repertoires from about 620 subjects and related those repertoires to cytomegalovirus serostatus. An early release covering 550 to 650 HLA-typed donors comprised roughly 300 gigabases of sequencing data and some 79 million unique TCR sequences. A later genetic analysis used genome-wide SNP genotypes for about 65% of the 666 donors, treating that subset as a discovery cohort. Along with the roughly 670-subject first cohort, a separate validation cohort of over 90 different subjects was used. The aim of the study was to test whether cataloging public T cell receptors could identify signatures of past pathogen exposure. Rather than using new phenotypic data, the later analysis identified candidate immune exposures from TCR beta sequences and from how often those sequences occurred across donors. Typing coverage differed by locus: A, B, C, DRB1 and DQB1 were typed in about 620-640 donors, DQA1 in about 510, DPA1 in some 600, and DPB1 in just under 490. Of the roughly 410 genotyped donors, more than 75% were placed in the genetic ancestry cluster associated with self-reported Caucasian donors. Donor age, sex, ethnicity and CMV serostatus were collected together with the repertoire data. In an earlier analysis of roughly 540 of the donors, high-throughput TCR beta sequencing was used to judge whether each TCR beta V gene segment behaved as functional or pseudogenic. On average, around 200,000 unique TCR beta nucleotide sequences were sequenced per donor among a few hundred genotyped donors of the cohort, with roughly 19% of those sequences being non-productive. Points the paper makes about the study in general: V-gene and J-gene trimming of TCR beta chains was associated with a missense DCLRE1C variant in a later genetic analysis, and the association was replicated in an independent cohort. In an earlier analysis of approximately 590 of the donors, most TCR beta V segments were observed in productive rearrangements about 87% or about 30% of the time, broadly matching IMGT annotations. The sequencing pipeline was judged likely to have produced a cluster of highly shared sequence variants as a technical artifact. According to a later genetic analysis, donors in an Asian-associated ancestry cluster had fewer N-insertions in productive TCRs than the approximately 650-donor mean. Presence/absence analyses assumed roughly uniform sequencing depth across donors, an assumption that may not hold. According to a later analysis, most CMV-associated TCR beta chains appeared to be HLA-restricted, and the HLA associations seemed to be driven largely by CMV exposure. A later analysis found that TCR association rates varied across HLA loci, with DRB1 alleles showing the most associated TCRs and HLA-C alleles the fewest. Assigning TCR associations to individual alleles was difficult when HLA alleles, especially DR and DQ, strongly co-occurred. For the cohort, immune exposure information was limited to CMV serostatus. A later analysis associated 16,951 TCR beta sequences with specific HLA alleles at a false discovery rate of 0.05. A few of the identified cytomegalovirus-associated TCR beta chains were confirmed in vitro to be specific for cytomegalovirus antigens. Cytomegalovirus status was reported to be diagnosed by the classifier with high specificity and sensitivity in both the original and validation cohorts. According to the authors, the approach could potentially be generalized to other disease states and immunological phenotypes. The 87-base-pair reads could not distinguish some IMGT-functional V segments, including TRBV6-2 and TRBV6-3, so those segments were excluded. The study listed 150 to 200 TCR beta chains as associated with cytomegalovirus. The cohort was sequenced for TCR beta chains only, and without alpha or paired-chain data the features that could be detected were limited. In a later analysis, HLA-associated TCR beta chains were found to be more clonally expanded and to have lower generation probabilities than equally common non-associated chains. While some public TCRs were present in many individuals, most TCR sequences turned up only very rarely across donors. Because counts were too low, 15 to 20 rarely observed V segments, including chromosome 9 orphons, were excluded from the earlier analysis of around 590 of the donors. Linkage disequilibrium might explain the correlated functional status among segregating V segments, but an unknown experimental factor could not be excluded. In a later analysis, several top co-occurrence clusters were reported to appear linked to parvovirus B19, influenza, CMV and Epstein-Barr virus. Because some donors lacked HLA typing at each locus, the association tests relied only on the typed subset. A further reported finding was that TCR beta sequences accurately predicted the HLA-A and HLA-B alleles for most subjects in the first cohort.

The cohort comprised some 730 healthy bone marrow donors. Cohort members were all nominally healthy when sampled, although unrecorded immune exposures were likely present. The donor was CMV seronegative and belonged to the group of 350 to 400 seronegative cohort members. Every donor gave a peripheral blood sample, and the peripheral blood mononuclear cells from that sample were used for TCR beta sequencing. The Qiagen DNeasy Blood Extraction Kit was used to extract genomic DNA from the blood cell samples. Taken from the germline V gene (reference sequence), the CDR1 and CDR2 loops are SSHAT and FNYEAQ. The CDR3, cysteine through phenylalanine, is 13 amino acids long. CDR3 DNA is the only sequence kept; it has 39 bases, read in frame from the first base. Libraries were prepared through the immunoSEQ multiplex PCR assay. For the multiplex PCR, a mixture combining 60 forward primers for TCR Vbeta segments and 13 reverse primers for TCR Jbeta segments was used. Amplification of the CDR3 region of rearranged TCR beta genes was performed with a multiplex PCR assay on genomic DNA. The amplified TCR beta libraries were sequenced on the Illumina HiSeq System as 87-base-pair reads. The paper's processing steps were these. A later analysis counted around 72 million unique TCR beta chains across the 666 repertoires, and about 10 million of these chains were shared by at least two donors. Raw reads were error-corrected and collapsed into unique sequences by a nearest-neighbor algorithm in which closely related sequences were merged to remove PCR and sequencing errors. To assign V, D and J gene segments, CDR3 sequences were aligned to IMGT reference sequences. For a sequence to be retained, a match of at least six nucleotides to both a V gene segment and a J gene segment was required. Rearrangements were called productive when the CDR3 lacked stop codons and stayed in frame with V and J; all others were non-productive. CDR3 was defined according to IMGT convention as the region running from the second conserved V-encoded cysteine to the conserved J-encoded phenylalanine. In an earlier analysis of approximately 590 of the donors, sequences lacking an unambiguous match to a single V gene segment were excluded. An earlier analysis of a few hundred of the donors classified V segments as functional when productive rearrangements were above 56.7% and as segregating when the standard deviation between donors was above 5%. A statistical classification framework was built for diagnosing cytomegalovirus status from the catalog of TCR beta chain sequences. In a later analysis, V and J genes were assigned by comparing TCR nucleotide sequences against IMGT/GENE-DB human TR gene sequences. The TCRdist pipeline was used in a later analysis to assign CDR3 sequences and most-parsimonious VDJ recombination scenarios. In a later analysis, every TCR beta chain was defined by the combination of its CDR3 amino acid sequence and its V-gene family, and reads without a unique V-gene family were dropped. A later analysis removed roughly 590 highly shared, low-generation-probability nucleotide sequences to deal with suspected cross-contamination and a sequencing artifact. A later analysis calculated a clonal expansion index for each public chain from normalized within-repertoire ranks of inferred template counts. In a later analysis, generation probabilities were computed using a VDJ recombination model fitted to out-of-frame rearrangements, and the results were checked against IGoR. In a later analysis, TCR-TCR, TCR-HLA and TCR-CMV co-occurrence was scored with hypergeometric tests, and a repertoire-size bias correction was applied to TCR pairs. A later analysis estimated false discovery rates by permuting HLA or CMV assignments 20 times. In a later analysis, co-occurring TCRs were grouped using DBSCAN, with TCRdist sequence similarity added in when clustering inside HLA-allele-positive subsets. Repertoires with fewer than 30,000 or more than 120,000 public chains were left out of co-occurrence clustering, as were about 5 repertoires with anomalous nucleotide sharing. Here the immuneACCESS table is served through TCRdb, limited to in-frame sequences with V and J called. Missing clones are a known gap in these copies; in checked studies unresolved V genes cover under half, and the rest lacks a known reason. V and J calls plus clone size are reproduced from that table; the DNA served to infer D and trimming. This sample holds more than 150,000 clones; 83% were observed only once. Clones ranked in the top ten supply 1.5% to 2% of the sample.

Comments on this clone: The specificity of this receptor is unknown. Germline is not matched at one junction end, which may reflect a read error.

What was sequenced was PBMCs. Recombination linked TRBV7-7 to TRBJ2-7; the D segment could be TRBD1, given 6 matching bases. This sequence was found in a man aged 50 to 59 in good health and CMV-seronegative. The CDR3 region has the sequence CASSWDKKGEQYF. The nucleotide sequence is given as TGTGCTAGCAGCTGGGACAAAAAGGGCGAGCAGTACTTC.